These 15 T cell receptor beta chains came from one sample sequenced in a study of shared clonotypes between healthy human individuals. Sequenced by immunoSEQ multiplex PCR; TCRdb stores in-frame clones only, minus some. This sample has some 1.5 million clones, with roughly 97% found just once. The specimen was naive CD4+ T cells sorted from blood. Sample subset: CD45RA+ positively selected. These receptors all stem from a man aged 30-40 years in good health.

Of note for this clone: The identical CDR3 is also encoded by other nucleotide sequences in the sample. Written as DNA, the CDR3 is TGTGCCAGCAGCTTTGGACCAGATACGCAGTATTTT. This sequence encodes CASSFGPDTQYF. The chain uses TRBV7-2 and TRBJ2-3; unclear D gene. Trimming shortened V by 3 bases and J by 4 bases, and 5 bases separated the two germline ends. CDR1 and CDR2 from the germline V gene are SGHTA and FQGNSA. This CDR3 spans 12 amino acids.

This clone is a singleton in its sample. The CDR3 DNA follows: TGCGCCAGCTCTATACTAGCGGGAGGGACGAACACCGGGGAGCTGTTTTTT. It translates to CASSILAGGTNTGELFF. This chain links TRBV10-2 with TRBJ2-2; 13 positions agree with TRBD2. The CDR3 consists of 17 residues. CDR1 is WSHSY and CDR2 is SAAADI in the germline V gene. V trimming: 8 bases; J trimming: 0 bases; junction bases outside the gene matches: 6.

This chain uses TRBV27 with TRBJ2-3; D gene uncertain. The CDR3 runs to 16 residues. Germline CDR1 reads MNHEY; CDR2 reads SMNVEV (reference sequence). The V gene lost 5 bases and the J gene lost 0 bases, with 15 bases spanning the gap. As DNA, the CDR3 is TGTGCCAGCAGTGATGGCTGGGCGGCTAGCACAGATACGCAGTATTTT. Its protein is CASSDGWAASTDTQYF.

V usage is TRBV28 and J usage is TRBJ2-7; D is unresolved. Germline loops: CDR1 MDHEN, CDR2 SYDVKM. The CDR3 is 15 residues long. V lost 6 bases and J 0 bases, leaving 15 bases between the germline ends. CDR3 nucleotides: TGTGCCAGCAGCCACTGGACGGCGAACTCCTACGAGCAGTACTTC. Translated: CASSHWTANSYEQYF.

V gene TRBV4-1 combines with J gene TRBJ2-3; either TRBD1 or TRBD2 may fit D (7 bases each). V shed 3 bases and J shed 0 bases, with 13 bases lying between them. Germline V CDR1 and CDR2: MGHRA, YSYEKL. CDR3 size: 16 residues. The CDR3 is CASSHRGGGSTDTQYF. For the CDR3, the DNA is TGCGCCAGCAGCCACAGGGGGGGCGGGAGCACAGATACGCAGTATTTT.

The chain joins TRBV4-1 to TRBJ2-1; perhaps TRBD2 as D (5 bases). Germline loops: CDR1 MGHRA, CDR2 YSYEKL. The CDR3 sequence is 18 residues long. The ends were cut back, 3 bases at V and 4 bases at J, with 22 bases in the middle. CDR3 DNA sequence: TGCGCCAGCAGCCAGGCCGCCTTCGGGGAGCGGATATACAATGAGCAGTTCTTC. Its protein product is CASSQAAFGERIYNEQFF.

This clone was observed a single time. This chain connects TRBV19 to TRBJ2-5; no firm D call. Germline V gives CDR1 LNHDA, CDR2 SQIVND (reference sequence). Trimming shortened V by 9 bases and J by 5 bases, and 7 bases separated the two germline ends. This CDR3 spans 10 amino acids. The CDR3 coding sequence is TGTGCCAGCGGTTGGGAGACCCAGTACTTC. Translating it yields CASGWETQYF.

The CDR3 here is CASSIGRRGPQPQHF. The CDR3 coding sequence is TGTGCCAGTAGTATAGGGCGCAGGGGGCCTCAGCCCCAGCATTTT. The chain joins TRBV19 to TRBJ1-5; 8 bases fit TRBD1. The germline CDR1 and CDR2 sequences are LNHDA and SQIVND (reference sequence). With 1 base clipped from V and 6 bases from J, the junction kept 5 bases outside the gene matches. The CDR3 has 15 amino acids.

The CDR3 loop reads CSVEDRRQGVYEQYF. In DNA form, the CDR3 reads TGCAGCGTTGAAGATCGACGACAGGGGGTCTACGAGCAGTACTTC. The chain carries TRBV29-1 and TRBJ2-7; 9 bases are shared with TRBD1. Germline CDR1 reads SQVTM; CDR2 reads ANQGSEA. The V and J ends lost 0 bases and 3 bases, in that order; junction bases with no gene match: 6. The length of the CDR3 is 15 residues.

This chain links TRBV18 with TRBJ2-3, with 8 bases aligning to TRBD2. Germline CDR1 and CDR2: KGHSH and LQKENI. The CDR3 extends over 16 amino acids. V lost 1 base to trimming and J lost 0 bases; unmatched junction nucleotides: 3. CDR3 sequence: CASSPLVAGSTDTQYF. The CDR3 coding sequence is TGTGCCAGCTCACCACTGGTAGCGGGGAGCACAGATACGCAGTATTTT. The entire variable domain, with the rest obtained from reference TRBV18 and TRBJ2-3, is as follows: NAGVMQNPRHLVRRRGQEARLRCSPMKGHSHVYWYRQLPEEGLKFMVYLQKENIIDESGMPKERFSAEFPKEGPSILRIQQVVRGDSAAYFCASSPLVAGSTDTQYFGPGTRLTVL.

CDR3 DNA: TGTGCCAGCAGCAAAGGACAGGGAGATAATGAAAAACTGTTTTTT. Residues: CASSKGQGDNEKLFF. The gene calls are TRBV7-8 and TRBJ1-4, with TRBD1 matching over 8 bases. This CDR3 comprises 15 residues. From germline, CDR1 is SGHVS and CDR2 FQNEAQ. J was trimmed by 4 bases and V by 5 bases; bases with no gene match: 6.

The chain carries TRBV5-6 and TRBJ2-1; no reliable D call. The CDR3 covers 11 residues. The germline gives CDR1 SGHDT, CDR2 YYEEEE. The V gene lost 4 bases and the J gene lost 8 bases, with 7 bases spanning the gap. The CDR3 DNA is TGTGCCAGCAGCCGTTTCTATGAGCAGTTCTTC. Its protein is CASSRFYEQFF.

The V gene is TRBV10-2, the J gene TRBJ2-5; a weak D match, TRBD2 (5 bases). V was clipped by 2 bases and J by 2 bases, with 12 bases between them. The CDR3 loop spans 15 amino acids. The germline V gene encodes CDR1 WSHSY and CDR2 SAAADI. The CDR3 bases are TGCGCCAGCAGTGAGATAGGGTCGGGACAAGAGACCCAGTACTTC. It specifies CASSEIGSGQETQYF.

V gene TRBV7-6 combines with J gene TRBJ1-2; possibly TRBD1 for D (5 bases). The CDR3 length is 15 residues. V lost 5 bases and J lost 1, with 14 bases in between. Germline CDR1 is SGHVS and CDR2 is FNYEAQ. Here the CDR3 DNA reads TGTGCCAGCAGCCCCTACCGGGGGTTTAACTATGGCTACACCTTC. Translation gives CASSPYRGFNYGYTF.

This clone was observed once. The CDR3 spells CASSYSWGELGQFF. For the CDR3, the DNA is TGTGCCAGCAGTTACTCTTGGGGGGAGCTAGGTCAGTTCTTC. The chain joins TRBV6-5 to TRBJ2-1; maybe TRBD2 (6 bases). CDR1 and CDR2 from the germline V gene are MNHEY and SVGAGI. V was clipped by 0 bases and J by 13 bases, with 16 bases between them. CDR3 length: 14 amino acids.